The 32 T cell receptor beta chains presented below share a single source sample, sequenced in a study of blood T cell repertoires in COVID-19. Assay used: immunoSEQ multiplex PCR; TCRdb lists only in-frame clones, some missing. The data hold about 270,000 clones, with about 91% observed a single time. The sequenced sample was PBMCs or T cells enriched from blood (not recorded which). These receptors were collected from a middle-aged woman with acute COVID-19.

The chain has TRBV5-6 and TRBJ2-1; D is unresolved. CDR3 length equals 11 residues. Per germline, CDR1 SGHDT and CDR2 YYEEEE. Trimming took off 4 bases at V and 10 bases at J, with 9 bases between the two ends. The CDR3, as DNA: TGTGCCAGCAGCATCTTTATGGAGCAGTTCTTC. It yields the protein CASSIFMEQFF.

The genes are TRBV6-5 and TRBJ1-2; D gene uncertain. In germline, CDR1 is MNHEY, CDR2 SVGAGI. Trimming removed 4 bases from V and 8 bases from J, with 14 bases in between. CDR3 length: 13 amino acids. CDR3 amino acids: CASSFKASGGYTF. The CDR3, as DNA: TGTGCCAGCAGTTTTAAGGCTTCGGGAGGCTACACCTTC.

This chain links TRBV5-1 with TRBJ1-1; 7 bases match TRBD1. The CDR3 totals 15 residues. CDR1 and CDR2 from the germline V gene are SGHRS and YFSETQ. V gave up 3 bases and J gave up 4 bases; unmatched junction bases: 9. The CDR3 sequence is CASSSAGGTGTEAFF. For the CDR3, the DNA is TGCGCCAGCAGCTCCGCAGGGGGTACGGGCACTGAAGCTTTCTTT.

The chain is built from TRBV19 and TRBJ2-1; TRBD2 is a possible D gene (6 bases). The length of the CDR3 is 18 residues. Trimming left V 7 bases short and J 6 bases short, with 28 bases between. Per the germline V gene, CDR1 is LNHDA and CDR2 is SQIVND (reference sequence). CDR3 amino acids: CASTNNPSLGGIINEQFF. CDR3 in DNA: TGTGCCAGTACCAATAACCCCTCTCTCGGCGGGATAATCAATGAGCAGTTCTTC.

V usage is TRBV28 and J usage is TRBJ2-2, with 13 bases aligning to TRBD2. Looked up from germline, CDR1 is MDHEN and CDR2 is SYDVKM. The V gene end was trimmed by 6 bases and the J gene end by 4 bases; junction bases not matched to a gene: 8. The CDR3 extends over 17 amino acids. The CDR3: CASRLGGTSGVTGELFF. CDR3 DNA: TGTGCCAGCAGATTGGGGGGGACTAGCGGGGTCACCGGGGAGCTGTTTTTT.

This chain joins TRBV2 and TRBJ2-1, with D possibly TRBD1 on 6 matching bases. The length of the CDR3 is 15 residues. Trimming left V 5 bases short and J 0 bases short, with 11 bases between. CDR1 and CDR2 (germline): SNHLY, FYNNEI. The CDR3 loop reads CASSMTGSSYNEQFF. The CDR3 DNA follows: TGTGCCAGCAGTATGACAGGTAGCTCCTACAATGAGCAGTTCTTC.

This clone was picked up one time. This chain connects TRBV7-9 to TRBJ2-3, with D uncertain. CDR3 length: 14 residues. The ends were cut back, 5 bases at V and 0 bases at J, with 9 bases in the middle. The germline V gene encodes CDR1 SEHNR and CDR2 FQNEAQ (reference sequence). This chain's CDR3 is CASSTPTSTDTQYF. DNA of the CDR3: TGTGCCAGCAGCACCCCTACTAGCACAGATACGCAGTATTTT.

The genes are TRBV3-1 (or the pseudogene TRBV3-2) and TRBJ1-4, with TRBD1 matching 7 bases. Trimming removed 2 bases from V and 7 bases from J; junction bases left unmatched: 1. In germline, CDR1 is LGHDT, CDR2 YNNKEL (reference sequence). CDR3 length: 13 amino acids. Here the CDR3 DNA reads TGTGCCAGCAGCCAACAGGGGGGTGAAAAACTGTTTTTT. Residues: CASSQQGGEKLFF.

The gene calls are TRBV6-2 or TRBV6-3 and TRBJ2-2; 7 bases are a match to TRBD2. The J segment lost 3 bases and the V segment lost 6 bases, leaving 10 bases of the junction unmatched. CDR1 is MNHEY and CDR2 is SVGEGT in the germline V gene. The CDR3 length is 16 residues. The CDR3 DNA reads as TGTGCCAGCAGACCTCCCGGACTAGTAGACACCGGGGAGCTGTTTTTT. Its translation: CASRPPGLVDTGELFF.

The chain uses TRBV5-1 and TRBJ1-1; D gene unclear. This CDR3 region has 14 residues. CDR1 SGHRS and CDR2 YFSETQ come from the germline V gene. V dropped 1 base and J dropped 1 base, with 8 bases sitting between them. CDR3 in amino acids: CASSLQQANTEAFF. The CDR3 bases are TGCGCCAGCAGCTTGCAGCAGGCGAACACTGAAGCTTTCTTT.

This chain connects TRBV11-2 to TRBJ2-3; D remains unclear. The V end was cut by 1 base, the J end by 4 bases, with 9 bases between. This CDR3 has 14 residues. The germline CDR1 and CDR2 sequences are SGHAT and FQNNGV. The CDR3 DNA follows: TGTGCCAGCAGCTTAGCCAACCCAGCAGATACGCAGTATTTT. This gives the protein CASSLANPADTQYF. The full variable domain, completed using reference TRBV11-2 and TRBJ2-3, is EAGVAQSPRYKIIEKRQSVAFWCNPISGHATLYWYQQILGQGPKLLIQFQNNGVVDDSQLPKDRFSAERLKGVDSTLKIQPAKLEDSAVYLCASSLANPADTQYFGPGTRLTVL.

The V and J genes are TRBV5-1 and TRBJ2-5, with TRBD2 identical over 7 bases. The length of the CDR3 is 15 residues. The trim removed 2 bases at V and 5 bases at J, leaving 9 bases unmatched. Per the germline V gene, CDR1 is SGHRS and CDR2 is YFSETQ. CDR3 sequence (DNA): TGCGCCAGCAGCTTAGGCACTAGCGATGGGGAGACCCAGTACTTC. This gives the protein CASSLGTSDGETQYF. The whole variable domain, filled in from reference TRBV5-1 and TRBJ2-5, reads KAGVTQTPRYLIKTRGQQVTLSCSPISGHRSVSWYQQTPGQGLQFLFEYFSETQRNKGNFPGRFSGRQFSNSRSEMNVSTLELGDSALYLCASSLGTSDGETQYFGPGTRLLVL.

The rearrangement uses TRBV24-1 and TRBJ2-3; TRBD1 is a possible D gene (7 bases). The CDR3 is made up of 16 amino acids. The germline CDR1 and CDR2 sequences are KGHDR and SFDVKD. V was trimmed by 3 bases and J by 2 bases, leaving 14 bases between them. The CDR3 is CATSDPTGRYTDTQYF. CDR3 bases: TGTGCCACCAGTGATCCGACAGGGAGGTACACAGATACGCAGTATTTT.

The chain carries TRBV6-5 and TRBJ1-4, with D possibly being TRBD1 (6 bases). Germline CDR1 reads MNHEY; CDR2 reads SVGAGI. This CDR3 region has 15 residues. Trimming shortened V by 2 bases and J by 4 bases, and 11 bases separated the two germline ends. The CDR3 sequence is CASSYTRQVNEKLFF. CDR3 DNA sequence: TGTGCCAGCAGTTACACCCGACAGGTTAATGAAAAACTGTTTTTT.

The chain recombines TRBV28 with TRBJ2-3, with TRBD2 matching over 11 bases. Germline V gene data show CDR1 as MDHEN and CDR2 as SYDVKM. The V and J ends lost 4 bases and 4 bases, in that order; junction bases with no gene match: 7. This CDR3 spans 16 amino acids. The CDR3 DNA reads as TGTGCCAGCAGTTCCCGACTAGCGGGAAATTCAGATACGCAGTATTTT. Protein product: CASSSRLAGNSDTQYF.

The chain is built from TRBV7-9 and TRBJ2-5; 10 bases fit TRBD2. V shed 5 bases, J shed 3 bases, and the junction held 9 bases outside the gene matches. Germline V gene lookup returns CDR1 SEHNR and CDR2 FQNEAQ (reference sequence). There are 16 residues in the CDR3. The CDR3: CASSSGRAVWEETQYF. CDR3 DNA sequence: TGTGCCAGCAGCAGCGGGAGGGCCGTTTGGGAAGAGACCCAGTACTTC. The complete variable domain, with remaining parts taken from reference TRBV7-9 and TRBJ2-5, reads DTGVSQNPRHKITKRGQNVTFRCDPISEHNRLYWYRQTLGQGPEFLTYFQNEAQLEKSRLLSDRFSAERPKGSFSTLEIQRTEQGDSAMYLCASSSGRAVWEETQYFGPGTRLLVL.

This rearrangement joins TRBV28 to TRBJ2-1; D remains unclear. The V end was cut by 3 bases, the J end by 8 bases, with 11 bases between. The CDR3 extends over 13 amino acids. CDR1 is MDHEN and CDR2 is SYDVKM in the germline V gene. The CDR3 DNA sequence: TGTGCCAGCAGTTTCAATCGAGGCCATGAGCAGTTCTTC. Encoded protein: CASSFNRGHEQFF.

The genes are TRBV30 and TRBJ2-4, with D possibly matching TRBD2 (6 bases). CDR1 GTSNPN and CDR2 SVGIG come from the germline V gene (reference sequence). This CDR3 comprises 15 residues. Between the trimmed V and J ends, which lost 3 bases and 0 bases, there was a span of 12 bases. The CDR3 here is CAWRGRGVAKNIQYF. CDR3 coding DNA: TGTGCCTGGAGGGGGCGCGGGGTAGCCAAAAACATTCAGTACTTC.

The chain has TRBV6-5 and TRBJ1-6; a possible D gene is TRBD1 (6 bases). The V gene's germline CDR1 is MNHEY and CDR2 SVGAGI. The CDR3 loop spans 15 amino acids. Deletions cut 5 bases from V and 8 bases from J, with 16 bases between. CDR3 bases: TGTGCCAGCAGTCGGACAGAGGTGTCTTATTCACCCCTCCACTTT. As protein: CASSRTEVSYSPLHF.

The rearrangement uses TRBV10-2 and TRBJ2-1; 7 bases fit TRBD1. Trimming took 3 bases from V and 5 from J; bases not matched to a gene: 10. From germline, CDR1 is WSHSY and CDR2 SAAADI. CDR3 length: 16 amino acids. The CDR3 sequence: CASSDGGTAYDNEQFF. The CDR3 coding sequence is TGCGCCAGCAGTGATGGTGGGACAGCCTACGACAATGAGCAGTTCTTC.

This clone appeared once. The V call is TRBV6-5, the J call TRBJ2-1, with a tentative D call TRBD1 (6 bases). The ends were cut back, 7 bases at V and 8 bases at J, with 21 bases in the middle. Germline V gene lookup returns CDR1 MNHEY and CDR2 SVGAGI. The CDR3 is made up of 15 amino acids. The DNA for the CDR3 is TGTGCCAGCACTCTCTTCAATACTGGGGGCCATGAGCAGTTCTTC. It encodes CASTLFNTGGHEQFF.

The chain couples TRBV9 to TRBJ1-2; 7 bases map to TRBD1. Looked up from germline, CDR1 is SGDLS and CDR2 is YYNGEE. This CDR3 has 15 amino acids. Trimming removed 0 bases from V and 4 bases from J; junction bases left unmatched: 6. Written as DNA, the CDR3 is TGTGCCAGCAGCGTAGAGGGGACAGCTGGCTATGGCTACACCTTC. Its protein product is CASSVEGTAGYGYTF.

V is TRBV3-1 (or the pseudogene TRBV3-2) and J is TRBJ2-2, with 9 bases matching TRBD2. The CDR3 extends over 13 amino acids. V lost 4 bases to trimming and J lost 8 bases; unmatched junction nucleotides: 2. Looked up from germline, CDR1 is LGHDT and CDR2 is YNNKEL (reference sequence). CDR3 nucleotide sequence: TGTGCCAGCAGCCTAGCGGGAGTGGGGGAGCTGTTTTTT. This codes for CASSLAGVGELFF.

The CDR3 DNA follows: TGTGCCAGCAGTTATGAACGAGGGAACTCTGGAAACACCATATATTTT. It is translated as CASSYERGNSGNTIYF. This sequence joins TRBV6-5 and TRBJ1-3; no definite D call. V dropped 3 bases and J dropped 0 bases, with 12 bases sitting between them. The V gene's germline CDR1 is MNHEY and CDR2 SVGAGI. CDR3 length: 16 residues.

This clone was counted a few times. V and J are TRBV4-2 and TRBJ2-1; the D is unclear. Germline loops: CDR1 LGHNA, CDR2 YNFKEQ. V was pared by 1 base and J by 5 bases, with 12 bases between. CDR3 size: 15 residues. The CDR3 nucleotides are TGTGCCAGCAGCCAAGTAAGCTCCCTGAACAATGAGCAGTTCTTC. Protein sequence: CASSQVSSLNNEQFF.

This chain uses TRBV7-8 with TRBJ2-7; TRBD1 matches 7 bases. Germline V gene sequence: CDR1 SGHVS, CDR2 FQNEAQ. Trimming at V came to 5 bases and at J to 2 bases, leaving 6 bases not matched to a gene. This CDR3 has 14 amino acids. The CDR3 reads CASSLWDRAYEQYV. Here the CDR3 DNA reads TGTGCCAGCAGCCTATGGGACAGAGCCTACGAGCAGTACGTC.

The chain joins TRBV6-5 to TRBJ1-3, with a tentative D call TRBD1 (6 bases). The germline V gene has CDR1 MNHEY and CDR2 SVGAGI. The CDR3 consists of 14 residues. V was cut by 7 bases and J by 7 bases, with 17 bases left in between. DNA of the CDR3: TGTGCCAGCACGGGCCCAGGGGATCTCAACACCATATATTTT. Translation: CASTGPGDLNTIYF.

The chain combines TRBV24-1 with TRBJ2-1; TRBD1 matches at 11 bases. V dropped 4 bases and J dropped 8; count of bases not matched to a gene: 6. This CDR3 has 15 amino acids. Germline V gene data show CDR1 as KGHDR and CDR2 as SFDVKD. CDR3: CATSDTRTGGDEQFF. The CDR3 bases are TGTGCCACCAGTGACACCCGGACAGGGGGCGATGAGCAGTTCTTC.

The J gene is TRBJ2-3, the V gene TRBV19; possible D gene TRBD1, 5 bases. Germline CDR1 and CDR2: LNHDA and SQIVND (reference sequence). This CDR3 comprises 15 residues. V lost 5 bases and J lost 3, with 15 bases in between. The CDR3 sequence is CASSPLDKSTDTQYF. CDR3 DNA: TGTGCCAGTAGTCCGCTGGACAAGAGTACAGATACGCAGTATTTT.

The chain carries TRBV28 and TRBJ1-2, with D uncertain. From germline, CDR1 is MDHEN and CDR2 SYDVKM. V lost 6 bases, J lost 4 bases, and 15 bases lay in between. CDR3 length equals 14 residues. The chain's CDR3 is CASRTKRRLYGYTF. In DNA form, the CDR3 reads TGTGCCAGCAGAACTAAAAGGAGGCTCTATGGCTACACCTTC.

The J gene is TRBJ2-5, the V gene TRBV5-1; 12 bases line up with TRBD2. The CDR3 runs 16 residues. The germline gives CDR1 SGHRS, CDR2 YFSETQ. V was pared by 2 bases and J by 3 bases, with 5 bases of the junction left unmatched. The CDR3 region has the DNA TGCGCCAGCAGCTTTTTCCTAGCGGGAGGGGAAGAGACCCAGTACTTC. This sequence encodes CASSFFLAGGEETQYF.

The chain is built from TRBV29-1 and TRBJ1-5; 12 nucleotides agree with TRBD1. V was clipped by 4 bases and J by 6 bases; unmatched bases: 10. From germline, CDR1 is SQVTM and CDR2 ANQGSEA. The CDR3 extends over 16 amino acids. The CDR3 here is CSVAGTGGASGQPQHF. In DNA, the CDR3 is TGCAGCGTTGCAGGGACAGGGGGCGCGTCCGGTCAGCCCCAGCATTTT.